The 19 T cell receptor beta chains presented below share a single source sample, sequenced in a study of blood T cell repertoires in COVID-19. Only in-frame clones appear in the TCRdb table, and some are missing; sequencing was by immunoSEQ multiplex PCR. The data contain about 270,000 clones, 86% of them seen just once; the ten biggest clones take up approximately 2.6%. Sequencing used PBMCs or T cells enriched from blood (not recorded which). These receptors originate from a woman aged 18 to 35 who had recovered from COVID-19.

The chain joins TRBV7-3 to TRBJ2-5; 8 positions match TRBD2. Germline V gives CDR1 SGHTA, CDR2 FQGTGA. The CDR3 loop spans 16 amino acids. The V gene end was trimmed by 4 bases and the J gene end by 5 bases; junction bases not matched to a gene: 12. Here the CDR3 reads CASSCYSGNGLETQYF. CDR3 nucleotide sequence: TGTGCCAGCAGCTGCTATAGCGGGAACGGATTGGAGACCCAGTACTTC.

The chain recombines TRBV28 with TRBJ2-7; 7 bases line up with TRBD1. Per the germline V gene, CDR1 is MDHEN and CDR2 is SYDVKM. The CDR3 runs 17 residues. V lost 5 bases to trimming and J lost 0 bases; unmatched junction nucleotides: 13. As DNA, the CDR3 is TGTGCCAGCAGTGGAGTGGACGGGACAGCACCCTCCTACGAGCAGTACTTC. Protein sequence: CASSGVDGTAPSYEQYF.

The genes are TRBV28 and TRBJ2-7; a possible D gene is TRBD2 (5 bases). Germline CDR1 is MDHEN and CDR2 is SYDVKM. This CDR3 is 12 amino acids long. The germline V and J ends were trimmed by 8 bases and 2 bases, with 10 bases remaining between them. The DNA for the CDR3 is TGTGCCAGCGCCCCCGGGACCTACGAGCAGTACTTC. It codes for CASAPGTYEQYF.

In its sample, this clone was seen once. The rearrangement joins TRBV3-1 (or the pseudogene TRBV3-2) to TRBJ2-3, with 9 bases fitting TRBD2. CDR1 and CDR2 (germline): LGHDT, YNNKEL (reference sequence). The CDR3 extends over 18 amino acids. J lost 2 bases, V lost 3 bases, and 12 bases had no gene match. The CDR3 nucleotides read TGTGCCAGCAGCCACGCCCAGCGCGGGGGGGCCGTCACAGATACGCAGTATTTT. The encoded protein is CASSHAQRGGAVTDTQYF.

The chain is built from TRBV25-1 and TRBJ2-7, with 8 bases that match TRBD1. Germline loops: CDR1 MGHDK, CDR2 SYGVNS. V shed 4 bases, J shed 1 base, and the junction held 6 bases outside the gene matches. This CDR3 is built from 15 residues. CDR3 amino acids: CASSVSGQASYEQYF. CDR3 coding DNA: TGTGCCAGCAGTGTTTCGGGACAGGCGTCCTACGAGCAGTACTTC.

This sequence joins TRBV5-6 and TRBJ2-1; 13 bases map to TRBD2. Germline CDR1 and CDR2: SGHDT and YYEEEE. V was clipped by 0 bases and J by 12 bases; unmatched bases: 18. The CDR3 is 19 amino acids. For the CDR3, the DNA is TGTGCCAGCAGCTTGGCCGGGACTAGCGGGATGGTTAGCGGCGGAAGGCAGTTCTTC. Translation: CASSLAGTSGMVSGGRQFF.

The rearrangement links TRBV7-6 to TRBJ1-2; D not certain. Per germline, CDR1 SGHVS and CDR2 FNYEAQ. The CDR3 contains 15 residues. Trimming stripped 5 bases from V and 5 bases from J, with 18 bases between. CDR3 sequence (DNA): TGTGCCAGCAGCCCTTCCCCATCAGGCCTATATGGCTACACCTTC. Protein product: CASSPSPSGLYGYTF.

The CDR3 nucleotides read TGTGCCAGCAGCCCACCCGATAAGGCGAGGGAGTTCTTC. It yields the protein CASSPPDKAREFF. The chain carries TRBV3-1 (or the pseudogene TRBV3-2) and TRBJ2-1; tentatively, D is TRBD2 (5 bases). V dropped 4 bases and J dropped 14 bases, with 18 bases sitting between them. This CDR3 comprises 13 residues. CDR1 LGHDT and CDR2 YNNKEL come from the germline V gene (reference sequence).

This chain uses TRBV3-1 (or the pseudogene TRBV3-2) with TRBJ1-6; no firm D call. Trimming took off 4 bases at V and 1 base at J, with 14 bases between the two ends. CDR3 length: 17 amino acids. Per germline, CDR1 LGHDT and CDR2 YNNKEL (reference sequence). The CDR3 loop reads CASSPGGVGSYNSPLHF. In DNA form, the CDR3 reads TGTGCCAGCAGCCCCGGCGGTGTAGGATCCTATAATTCACCCCTCCACTTT.

V usage is TRBV11-2 and J usage is TRBJ1-1; D might be TRBD1 (6 bases). The CDR3 covers 12 residues. V was clipped by 0 bases and J by 11 bases, with 10 bases between them. The germline CDR1 and CDR2 sequences are SGHAT and FQNNGV. For the CDR3, the DNA is TGTGCCAGCAGCTTAGAACAGGGAGAGGCTTTCTTT. This codes for CASSLEQGEAFF.

The chain combines TRBV5-6 with TRBJ2-5, with 16 bases matching TRBD2. Germline V CDR1 and CDR2: SGHDT, YYEEEE. The CDR3 contains 17 residues. After removal of 4 bases from V and 5 bases from J, the junction contained 8 bases not matched to a gene. In DNA form, the CDR3 reads TGTGCCAGCAGCCGCTTGGGACTAGCGGGGGGGAGCGAGACCCAGTACTTC. Encoded protein: CASSRLGLAGGSETQYF. The full variable domain, with the rest looked up from reference TRBV5-6 and TRBJ2-5, is DAGVTQSPTHLIKTRGQQVTLRCSPKSGHDTVSWYQQALGQGPQFIFQYYEEEERQRGNFPDRFSGHQFPNYSSELNVNALLLGDSALYLCASSRLGLAGGSETQYFGPGTRLLVL.

V is TRBV7-9 and J is TRBJ2-5; 7 bases are shared with TRBD1. The CDR3 runs 13 residues. V gave up 4 bases and J gave up 8 bases; unmatched junction bases: 7. The germline gives CDR1 SEHNR, CDR2 FQNEAQ (reference sequence). CDR3 sequence reads: CASSSDRLGTQYF. CDR3 in DNA: TGTGCCAGCAGCTCGGACAGGCTGGGCACCCAGTACTTC.

The chain uses TRBV28 and TRBJ1-1; 7 positions match TRBD1. With V trimmed by 5 bases and J by 1 base, 7 bases remained unmatched. CDR1 MDHEN and CDR2 SYDVKM come from the germline V gene. The CDR3 consists of 15 residues. CDR3 coding DNA: TGTGCCAGCAGTCCAAGGACAGGTCGGAACACTGAAGCTTTCTTT. Its protein product is CASSPRTGRNTEAFF.

This clone has more than one count but fewer than ten. Different DNA sequences within this sample yield the same CDR3. V and J are TRBV5-4 and TRBJ2-7, with 8 bases matching TRBD1. Looked up from germline, CDR1 is SGHNT and CDR2 is YYREEE (reference sequence). Trimming cost V 4 bases and J 2 bases; bases outside gene matches: 5. CDR3 length: 14 residues. This CDR3 reads CASSPGTGTYEQYF. CDR3 coding DNA: TGTGCCAGCAGCCCCGGGACAGGCACCTACGAGCAGTACTTC.

J is TRBJ1-1 and V is TRBV24-1, with 10 positions matching TRBD1. Germline V gene data show CDR1 as KGHDR and CDR2 as SFDVKD. The V segment lost 2 bases and the J segment 5 bases; nucleotides outside the gene matches: 4. This CDR3 region has 15 residues. This CDR3 is CATSDYGTGETEAFF. The CDR3 DNA reads TGTGCCACCAGTGATTATGGGACAGGGGAGACTGAAGCTTTCTTT.

The chain is built from TRBV10-3 and TRBJ1-3; 7 bases agree with TRBD1. Germline V gene data show CDR1 as ENHRY and CDR2 as SYGVKD. This CDR3 contains 17 residues. V lost 7 bases to trimming and J lost 0 bases; unmatched junction nucleotides: 12. CDR3: CAIIGDSPEPSGNTIYF. CDR3 in DNA: TGTGCCATCATAGGGGACAGTCCTGAACCCTCTGGAAACACCATATATTTT.

CDR3 protein: CAWSTGSGAYNEQFF. In DNA form, the CDR3 reads TGTGCCTGGAGCACCGGGAGCGGTGCCTACAATGAGCAGTTCTTC. The rearrangement uses TRBV30 and TRBJ2-1, with D tentatively TRBD2 (6 bases). Trimming removed 3 bases at V and 2 bases at J, with 14 bases between. Per the germline V gene, CDR1 is GTSNPN and CDR2 is SVGIG (reference sequence). The CDR3 sequence is 15 residues long.

V and J are TRBV30 and TRBJ2-2, with D unclear. Germline CDR1 is GTSNPN and CDR2 is SVGIG (reference sequence). This CDR3 has 15 residues. V dropped 1 base and J dropped 3 bases, with 12 bases sitting between them. CDR3: CAWSGKSAHTGELFF. CDR3 sequence (DNA): TGTGCCTGGAGTGGCAAATCCGCGCACACCGGGGAGCTGTTTTTT.

This clone was observed a single time. The chain combines TRBV2 with TRBJ2-5, with D possibly matching TRBD2 (5 bases). CDR3 length equals 15 residues. Germline values: CDR1 SNHLY, CDR2 FYNNEI. V was cut by 3 bases and J by 4 bases, with 15 bases left in between. In DNA form, the CDR3 reads TGTGCCAGCAGTGAGGACTTCCAACACCTAGAGACCCAGTACTTC. Its translation is CASSEDFQHLETQYF.